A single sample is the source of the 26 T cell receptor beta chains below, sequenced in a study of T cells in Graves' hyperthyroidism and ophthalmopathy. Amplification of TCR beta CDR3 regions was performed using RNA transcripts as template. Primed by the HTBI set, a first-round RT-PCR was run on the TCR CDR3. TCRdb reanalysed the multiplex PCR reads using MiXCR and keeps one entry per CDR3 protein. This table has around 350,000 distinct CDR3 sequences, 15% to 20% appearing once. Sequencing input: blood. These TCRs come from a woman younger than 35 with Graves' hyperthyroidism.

The CDR3 reads CASSQERSLEAFF. DNA of the CDR3: TGCGCCAGCAGCCAAGAGCGGAGTCTTGAAGCTTTCTTT. The rearrangement links TRBV4-3 to TRBJ1-1; D remains ambiguous. Looked up from germline, CDR1 is LGHNA and CDR2 is YSLEER. This CDR3 has 13 amino acids. V gave up 0 bases and J gave up 7 bases, with 9 bases separating them.

The CDR3 DNA sequence: TGTGCCAGCTGGCAATTCGGACGGCCTTCTGTAAGGTACTTC. It encodes CASWQFGRPSVRYF. The chain recombines TRBV28 with TRBJ2-7; no firm D call. Germline CDR1 reads MDHEN; CDR2 reads SYDVKM. The CDR3 length is 14 residues. Trimming removed 8 bases from V and 12 bases from J, with 26 bases in between.

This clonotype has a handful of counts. The CDR3 DNA reads as TGTGCCAGCGGTCTTGGAAACACCATATATTTT. Its protein product is CASGLGNTIYF. The chain is built from TRBV2 and TRBJ1-3; no firm D call. Between the trimmed V and J ends, which lost 8 bases and 3 bases, there was a span of 5 bases. CDR3 size: 11 residues. Germline V lookup: CDR1 SNHLY, CDR2 FYNNEI.

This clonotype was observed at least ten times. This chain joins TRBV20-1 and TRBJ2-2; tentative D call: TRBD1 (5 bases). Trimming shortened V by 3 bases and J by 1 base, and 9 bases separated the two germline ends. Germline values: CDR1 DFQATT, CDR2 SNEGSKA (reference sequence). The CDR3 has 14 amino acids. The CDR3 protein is CSASPGQNTGELFF. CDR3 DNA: TGCAGTGCTAGTCCCGGACAGAACACCGGGGAGCTGTTTTTT.

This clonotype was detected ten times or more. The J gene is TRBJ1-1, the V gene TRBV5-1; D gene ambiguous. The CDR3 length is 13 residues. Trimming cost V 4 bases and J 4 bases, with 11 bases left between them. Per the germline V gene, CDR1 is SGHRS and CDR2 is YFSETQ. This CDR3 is CASSPGEGTEAFF. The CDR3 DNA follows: TGCGCCAGCAGCCCCGGGGAGGGCACTGAAGCTTTCTTT.

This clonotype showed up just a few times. For the CDR3, the DNA is TGCGCCAGCAGCCATAACTCCCCCCTCAGGGGAGGCCATTATGGCTACACCTTC. It encodes CASSHNSPLRGGHYGYTF. This chain joins TRBV5-1 and TRBJ1-2; D is perhaps TRBD1 (6 bases). V lost 4 bases and J lost 5, with 27 bases in between. Germline V gene data show CDR1 as SGHRS and CDR2 as YFSETQ. The CDR3 consists of 18 residues.

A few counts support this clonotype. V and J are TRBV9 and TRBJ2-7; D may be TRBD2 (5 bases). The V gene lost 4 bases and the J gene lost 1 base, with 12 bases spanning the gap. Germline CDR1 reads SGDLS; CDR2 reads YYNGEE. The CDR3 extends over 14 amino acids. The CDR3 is CASSPHGESYEQYF. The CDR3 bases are TGTGCCAGCAGCCCCCACGGGGAATCCTACGAGCAGTACTTC. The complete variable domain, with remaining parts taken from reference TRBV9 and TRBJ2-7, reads DSGVTQTPKHLITATGQRVTLRCSPRSGDLSVYWYQQSLDQGLQFLIQYYNGEERAKGNILERFSAQQFPDLHSELNLSSLELGDSALYFCASSPHGESYEQYFGPGTRLTVT.

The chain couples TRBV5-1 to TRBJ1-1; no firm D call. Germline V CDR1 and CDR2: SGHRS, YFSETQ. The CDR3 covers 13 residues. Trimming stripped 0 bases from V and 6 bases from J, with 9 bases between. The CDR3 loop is CASSLGNGAEAFF. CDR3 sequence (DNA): TGCGCCAGCAGCTTGGGGAACGGCGCTGAAGCTTTCTTT.

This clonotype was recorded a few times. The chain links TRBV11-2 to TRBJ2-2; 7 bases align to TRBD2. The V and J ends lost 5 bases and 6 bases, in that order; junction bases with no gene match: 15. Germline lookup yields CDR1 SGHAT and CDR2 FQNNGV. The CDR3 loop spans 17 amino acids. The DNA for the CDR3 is TGTGCCAGCAGCAAACGGCGGGCTGGCGGGGGTGCCGGGGAGCTGTTTTTT. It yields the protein CASSKRRAGGGAGELFF.

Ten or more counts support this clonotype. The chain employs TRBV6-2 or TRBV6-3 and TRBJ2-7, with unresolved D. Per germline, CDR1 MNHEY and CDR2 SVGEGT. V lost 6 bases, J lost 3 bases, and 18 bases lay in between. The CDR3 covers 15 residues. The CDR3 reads CASSLRPTGFYEQYF. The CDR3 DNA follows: TGTGCCAGCAGCTTAAGGCCGACGGGTTTCTACGAGCAGTACTTC.

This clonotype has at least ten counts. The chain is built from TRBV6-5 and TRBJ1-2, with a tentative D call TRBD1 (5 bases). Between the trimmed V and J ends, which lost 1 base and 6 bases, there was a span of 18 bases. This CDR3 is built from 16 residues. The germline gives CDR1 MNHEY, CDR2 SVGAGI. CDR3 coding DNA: TGTGCCAGCAGTTACTTGCAGGGAAGTTTATTAGATGGCTACACCTTC. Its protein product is CASSYLQGSLLDGYTF.

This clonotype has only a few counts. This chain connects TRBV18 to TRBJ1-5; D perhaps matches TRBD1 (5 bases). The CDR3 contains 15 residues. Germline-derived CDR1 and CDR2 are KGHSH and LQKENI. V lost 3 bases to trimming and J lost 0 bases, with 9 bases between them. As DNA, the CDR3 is TGTGCCAGCTCACCGAGGGACGTTAGCAATCAGCCCCAGCATTTT. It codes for CASSPRDVSNQPQHF.

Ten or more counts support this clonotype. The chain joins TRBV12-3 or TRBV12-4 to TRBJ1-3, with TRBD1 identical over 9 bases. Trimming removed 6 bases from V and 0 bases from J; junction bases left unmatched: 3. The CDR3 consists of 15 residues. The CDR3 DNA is TGTGCCAGCAGGCAGACAGGGGGCTCTGGAAACACCATATATTTT. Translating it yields CASRQTGGSGNTIYF.

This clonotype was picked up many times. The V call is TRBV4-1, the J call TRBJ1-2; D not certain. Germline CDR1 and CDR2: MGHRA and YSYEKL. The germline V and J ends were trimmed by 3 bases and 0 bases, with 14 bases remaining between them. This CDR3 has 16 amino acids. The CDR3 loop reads CASSHPSAAANYGYTF. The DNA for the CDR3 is TGCGCCAGCAGCCATCCATCGGCGGCAGCTAACTATGGCTACACCTTC.

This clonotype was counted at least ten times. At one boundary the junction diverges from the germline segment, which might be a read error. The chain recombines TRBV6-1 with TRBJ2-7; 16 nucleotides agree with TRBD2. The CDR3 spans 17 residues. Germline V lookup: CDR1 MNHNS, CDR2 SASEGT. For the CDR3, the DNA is TGTGCCAGCAGAGAACGTATTACGACAGGGACTAGCGGGGGGGCTCTCTTC. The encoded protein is CASRERITTGTSGGALF.

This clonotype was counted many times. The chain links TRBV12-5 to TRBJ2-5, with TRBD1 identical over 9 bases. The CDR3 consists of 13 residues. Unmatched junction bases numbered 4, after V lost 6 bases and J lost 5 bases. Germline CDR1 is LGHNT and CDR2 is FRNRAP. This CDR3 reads CASGQGQGETQYF. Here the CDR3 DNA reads TGTGCTAGTGGACAAGGACAGGGGGAGACCCAGTACTTC.

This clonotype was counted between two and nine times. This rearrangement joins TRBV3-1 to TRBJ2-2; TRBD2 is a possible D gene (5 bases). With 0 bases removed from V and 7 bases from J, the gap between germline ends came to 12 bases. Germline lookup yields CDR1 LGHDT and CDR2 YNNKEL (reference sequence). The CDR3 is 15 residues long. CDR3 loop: CASSQETSSRGELFF. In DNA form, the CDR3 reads TGTGCCAGCAGCCAAGAGACGTCTAGCCGCGGGGAGCTGTTTTTT. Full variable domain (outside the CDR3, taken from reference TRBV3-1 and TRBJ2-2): DTAVSQTPKYLVTQMGNDKSIKCEQNLGHDTMYWYKQDSKKFLKIMFSYNNKELIINETVPNRFSPKSPDKAHLNLHINSLELGDSAVYFCASSQETSSRGELFFGEGSRLTVL.

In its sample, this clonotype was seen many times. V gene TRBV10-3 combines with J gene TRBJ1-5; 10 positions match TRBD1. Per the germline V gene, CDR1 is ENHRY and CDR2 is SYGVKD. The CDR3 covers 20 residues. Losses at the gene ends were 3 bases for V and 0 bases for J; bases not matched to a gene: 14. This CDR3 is CAISEGEGTGVPYSNQPQHF. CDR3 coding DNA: TGTGCCATCAGTGAAGGGGAAGGGACAGGGGTCCCTTATAGCAATCAGCCCCAGCATTTT.

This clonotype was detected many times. The CDR3 region is CATWTGLSNQPQHF. The CDR3 coding sequence is TGTGCCACCTGGACAGGGTTGAGCAATCAGCCCCAGCATTTT. V is TRBV6-1 and J is TRBJ1-5; 8 nucleotides align to TRBD1. The CDR3 covers 14 residues. From germline, CDR1 is MNHNS and CDR2 SASEGT. The J segment lost 1 base and the V segment lost 10 bases, leaving 6 bases of the junction unmatched.

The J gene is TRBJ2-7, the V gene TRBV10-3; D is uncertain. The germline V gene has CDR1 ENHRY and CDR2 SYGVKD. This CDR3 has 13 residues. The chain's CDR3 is CASGSQVQYEQYF. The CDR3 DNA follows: TGTGCGTCGGGCAGCCAAGTACAATACGAGCAGTACTTC.

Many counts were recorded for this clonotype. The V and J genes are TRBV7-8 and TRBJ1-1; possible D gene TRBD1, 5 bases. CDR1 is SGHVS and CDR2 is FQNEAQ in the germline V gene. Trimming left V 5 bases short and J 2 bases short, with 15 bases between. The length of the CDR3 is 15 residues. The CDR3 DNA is TGTGCCAGCAGCCCAGCCCCAGGGCCTAACACTGAAGCTTTCTTT. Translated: CASSPAPGPNTEAFF.

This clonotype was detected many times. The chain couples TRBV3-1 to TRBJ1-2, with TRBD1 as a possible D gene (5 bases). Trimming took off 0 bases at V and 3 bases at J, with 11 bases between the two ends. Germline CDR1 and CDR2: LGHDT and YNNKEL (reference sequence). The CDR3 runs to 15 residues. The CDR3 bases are TGTGCCAGCAGCCAAGAGGGACTCAGACACTATGGCTACACCTTC. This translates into CASSQEGLRHYGYTF.

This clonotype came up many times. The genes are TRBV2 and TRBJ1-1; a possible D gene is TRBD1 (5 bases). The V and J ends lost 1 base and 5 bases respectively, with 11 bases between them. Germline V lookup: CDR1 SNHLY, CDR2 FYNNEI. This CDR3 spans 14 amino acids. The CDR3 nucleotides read TGTGCCAGCAGTGAAGGGCGGGGGAGGACTGAAGCTTTCTTT. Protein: CASSEGRGRTEAFF.

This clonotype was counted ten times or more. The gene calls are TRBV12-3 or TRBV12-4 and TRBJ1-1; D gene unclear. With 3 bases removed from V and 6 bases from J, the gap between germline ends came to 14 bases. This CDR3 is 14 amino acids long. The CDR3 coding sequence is TGTGCCAGCAGTTTGGATGCGGTCGAGGCTGAAGCTTTCTTT. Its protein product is CASSLDAVEAEAFF.

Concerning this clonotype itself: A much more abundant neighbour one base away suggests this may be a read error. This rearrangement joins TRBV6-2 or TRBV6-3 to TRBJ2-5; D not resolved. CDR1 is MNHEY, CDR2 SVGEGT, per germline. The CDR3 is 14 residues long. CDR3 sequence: CASSYSSVQEIQYF. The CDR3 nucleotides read TGTGCCAGCAGTTACTCGTCGGTACAAGAGATCCAGTACTTC.

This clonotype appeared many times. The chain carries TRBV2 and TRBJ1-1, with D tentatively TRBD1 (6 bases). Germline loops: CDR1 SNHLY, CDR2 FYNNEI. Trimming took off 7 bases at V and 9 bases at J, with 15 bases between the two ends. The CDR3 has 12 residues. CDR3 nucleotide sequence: TGTGCCAGCATGTCAGAGGGGGGGAAAGCTTTCTTT. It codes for CASMSEGGKAFF.